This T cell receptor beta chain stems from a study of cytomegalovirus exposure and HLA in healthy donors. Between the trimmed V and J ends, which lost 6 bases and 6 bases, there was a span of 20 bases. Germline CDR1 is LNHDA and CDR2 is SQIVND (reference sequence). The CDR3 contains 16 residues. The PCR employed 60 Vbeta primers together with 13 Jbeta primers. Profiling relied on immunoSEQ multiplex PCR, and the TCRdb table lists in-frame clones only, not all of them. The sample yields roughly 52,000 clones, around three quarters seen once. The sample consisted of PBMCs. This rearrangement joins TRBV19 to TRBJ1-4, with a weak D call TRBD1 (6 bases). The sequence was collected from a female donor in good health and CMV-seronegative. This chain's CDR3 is CASSKRGTGADEKLFF. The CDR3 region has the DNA TGTGCCAGTAGCAAAAGGGGGACCGGGGCGGATGAAAAACTGTTTTTT.